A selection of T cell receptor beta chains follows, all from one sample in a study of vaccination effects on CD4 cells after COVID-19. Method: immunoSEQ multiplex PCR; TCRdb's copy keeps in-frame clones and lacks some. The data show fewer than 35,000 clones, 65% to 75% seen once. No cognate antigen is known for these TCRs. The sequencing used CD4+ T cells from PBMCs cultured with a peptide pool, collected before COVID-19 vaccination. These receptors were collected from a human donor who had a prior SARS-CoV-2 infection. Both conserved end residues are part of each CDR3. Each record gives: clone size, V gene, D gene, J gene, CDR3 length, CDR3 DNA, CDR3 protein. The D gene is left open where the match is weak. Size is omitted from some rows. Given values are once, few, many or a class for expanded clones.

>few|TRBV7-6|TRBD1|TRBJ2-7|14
TGTGCCAGCAGCTGGACAGGGGGCGACGACGAGCAGTACTTC
CASSWTGGDDEQYF
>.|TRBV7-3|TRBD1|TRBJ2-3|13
TGTGCCAGCAGCTCCTCGACAGGGGATACGCAGTATTTT
CASSSSTGDTQYF
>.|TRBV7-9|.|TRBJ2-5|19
TGTGCCAGCCACCAATGGGGTGCTGGGAGTCCGAATTACCAAGAGACCCAGTACTTC
CASHQWGAGSPNYQETQYF
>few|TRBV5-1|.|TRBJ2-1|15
TGCGCCAGCAGCTTGGAGCGGGCAGGGAACAATGAGCAGTTCTTC
CASSLERAGNNEQFF
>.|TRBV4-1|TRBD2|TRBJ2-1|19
TGCGCCAGCAGCCCCTCTCCTCTAAGTAAGCGGGAGGGCAATGGTGAGCAGTTCTTC
CASSPSPLSKREGNGEQFF
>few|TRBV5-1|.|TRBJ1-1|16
TGCGCCAGCAGCTTTATACAGGCCTACAAGAACACTGAAGCTTTCTTT
CASSFIQAYKNTEAFF
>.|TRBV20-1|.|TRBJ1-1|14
TGCAGTGCTAGTCGTACGTTTAAAAACACTGAAGCTTTCTTT
CSASRTFKNTEAFF
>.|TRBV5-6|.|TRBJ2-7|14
TGTGCCAGCAGCTTACTCGGGCCAGTCTACGAGCAGTACTTC
CASSLLGPVYEQYF
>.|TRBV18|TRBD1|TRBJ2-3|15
TGTGCCAGCTCACCACGGGACAGGGGTACAGATACGCAGTATTTT
CASSPRDRGTDTQYF
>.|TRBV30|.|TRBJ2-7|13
TGTGCCTGGAGTGTCCCAGGGACCTACGAGCAGTACTTC
CAWSVPGTYEQYF
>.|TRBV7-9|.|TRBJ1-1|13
TGTGCCAGCAGCTTGGCGGGGATCTCTGAAGCTTTCTTT
CASSLAGISEAFF
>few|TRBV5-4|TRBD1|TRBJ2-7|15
TGTGCCAGCAGCGAGTCAGGGGGAGCCCCCTACGAGCAGTACTTC
CASSESGGAPYEQYF
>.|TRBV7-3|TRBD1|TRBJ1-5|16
TGTGCCAGCCCCTTAAAAGGACAGGGGACACCTCAGCCCCAGCATTTT
CASPLKGQGTPQPQHF
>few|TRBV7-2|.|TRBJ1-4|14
TGTGCCAGCAGCTTAGGTGGTGGAGTTGAAAAACTGTTTTTT
CASSLGGGVEKLFF
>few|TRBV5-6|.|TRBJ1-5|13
TGTGCCAGCAGCTCTCGACACAATCAGCCCCAGCATTTT
CASSSRHNQPQHF
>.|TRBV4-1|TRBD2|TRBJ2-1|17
TGCGCCAGCAGCCAAGGCGCAGCGGGGGGTTGGGTCAATGAGCAGTTCTTC
CASSQGAAGGWVNEQFF
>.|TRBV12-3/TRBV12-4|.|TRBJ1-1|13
TGTGCCAGCAGTAAAATAGGGACGACTGAAGCTTTCTTT
CASSKIGTTEAFF
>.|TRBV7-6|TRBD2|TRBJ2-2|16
TGTGCCAGCAGCTTAGAGGCGGGGGAGAACACCGGGGAGCTGTTTTTT
CASSLEAGENTGELFF
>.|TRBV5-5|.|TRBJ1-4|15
TGTGCCAGCAGCTTGGGGGGGGGCACTAATGAAAAACTGTTTTTT
CASSLGGGTNEKLFF
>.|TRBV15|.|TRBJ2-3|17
TGTGCCACCAGCTTTATGTCCGGGCGGTACAGCACAGATACGCAGTATTTT
CATSFMSGRYSTDTQYF
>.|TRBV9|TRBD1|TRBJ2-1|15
TGTGCCAGCAGCTCCTCAGGGACAGGGATGTATGAGCAGTTCTTC
CASSSSGTGMYEQFF
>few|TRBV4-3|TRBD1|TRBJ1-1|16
TGCGCCAGCAGCAAGGGACAGGGGGTGTCTCACACTGAAGCTTTCTTT
CASSKGQGVSHTEAFF
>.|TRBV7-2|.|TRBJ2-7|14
TGTGCCAGCAGCTTAGAACTAGAGACCTACGAGCAGTACTTC
CASSLELETYEQYF
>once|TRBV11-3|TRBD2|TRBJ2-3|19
TGTGCCAGCAGCTTAGAGAACCGACTAGCGGCACATAGCACAGATACGCAGTATTTT
CASSLENRLAAHSTDTQYF
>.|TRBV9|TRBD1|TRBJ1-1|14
TGTGCCAGCAGCCAACAGGGGCAGAACACTGAAGCTTTCTTT
CASSQQGQNTEAFF
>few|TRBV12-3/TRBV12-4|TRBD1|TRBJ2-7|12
TGTGCCAGCAGTTCGGGACAGTACGAGCAGTACTTC
CASSSGQYEQYF
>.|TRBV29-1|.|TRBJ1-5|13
TGCAGCGTCGCTACAGGACAACATCAGCCCCAGCATTTT
CSVATGQHQPQHF
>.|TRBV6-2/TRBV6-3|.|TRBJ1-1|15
TGTGCCAGCAGTTACCCGCCACAGGTGAACACTGAAGCTTTCTTT
CASSYPPQVNTEAFF
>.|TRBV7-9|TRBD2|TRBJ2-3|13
TGTGCCAGCAGCTTACGGGGGGGAGATACGCAGTATTTT
CASSLRGGDTQYF
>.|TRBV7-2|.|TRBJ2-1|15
TGTGCCAGCAGCTTAATGGCAAGATCTTACAATGAGCAGTTCTTC
CASSLMARSYNEQFF
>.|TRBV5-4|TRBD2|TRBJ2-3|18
TGTGCCAGCAGCTTGGTGGCTAGCGGGGGCCGGGGAACAGATACGCAGTATTTT
CASSLVASGGRGTDTQYF
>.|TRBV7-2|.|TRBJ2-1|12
TGTGCCAGCAGCTTTTCCGGGACTGAGCAGTTCTTC
CASSFSGTEQFF
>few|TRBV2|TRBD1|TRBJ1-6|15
TGTGCCAGCAGTGATCTGGCAGGGGGAAGGTCACCCCTCCACTTT
CASSDLAGGRSPLHF
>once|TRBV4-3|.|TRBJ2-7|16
TGCGCCAGCAGCCGAGAGTGGGGGGTAAACTCCTACGAGCAGTACTTC
CASSREWGVNSYEQYF
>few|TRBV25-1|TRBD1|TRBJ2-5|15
TGTGCCAGCAGGAAGCTCCGACAGGGGCACGAGACCCAGTACTTC
CASRKLRQGHETQYF
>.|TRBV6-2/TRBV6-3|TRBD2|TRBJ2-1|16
TGTGCCAGCAGCCGAAGGACTAGCGGCTCCTACAATGAGCAGTTCTTC
CASSRRTSGSYNEQFF
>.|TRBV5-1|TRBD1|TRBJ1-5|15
TGCGCCAGCAGCTTTTCAGGGGGCGGCAATCAGCCCCAGCATTTT
CASSFSGGGNQPQHF
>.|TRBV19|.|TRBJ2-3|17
TGTGCCAGTTCCGCAACCTACAGGTCTCCTAGCACAGATACGCAGTATTTT
CASSATYRSPSTDTQYF
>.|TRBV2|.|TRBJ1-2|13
TGTGCCAGCGGATTCGGGCCCGACTATGGCTACACCTTC
CASGFGPDYGYTF
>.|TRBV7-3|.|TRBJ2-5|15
TGTGCCAGCAGCCAAGCTCCGGGGACCCAAGAGACCCAGTACTTC
CASSQAPGTQETQYF
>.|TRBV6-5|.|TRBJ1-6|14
TGTGCCAGCAGCGGACGGACCTTTACGTCACCCCTCCACTTT
CASSGRTFTSPLHF
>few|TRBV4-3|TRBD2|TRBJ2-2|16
TGCGCCAGCAGCCAAGATCTACTAGCGGGCACCGGGGAGCTGTTTTTT
CASSQDLLAGTGELFF
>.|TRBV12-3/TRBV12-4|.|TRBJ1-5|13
TGTGCCAGCAGTTTAAACCTGAATCAGCCCCAGCATTTT
CASSLNLNQPQHF